The rows below give T cell receptor beta chains drawn from one sample of a study of T cell responses to AZD1222 COVID-19 vaccine. Produced via immunoSEQ multiplex PCR; TCRdb's table is partial and in-frame only. Of about 50,000 clones in the sample, approximately 80% were seen once. The sample was peripheral blood, taken 28 days after the second AZD1222 dose. The receptors were gathered from an adult who received the AZD1222 COVID-19 vaccine. Both conserved end residues are trimmed from each CDR3. D genes are given only for firm matches. Not all rows give a size; the values are once, few, many and, for expanded clones, a class.

j_call | d_call | clone_size | v_call | cdr3_aa
TRBJ2-7 | - | - | TRBV6-2/TRBV6-3 | ASSYEGMHEQY
TRBJ1-4 | TRBD1 | - | TRBV28 | ASSLSGGKREKLF
TRBJ2-5 | TRBD1 | - | TRBV5-4 | ASSTRQGMGRETQY
TRBJ2-1 | - | - | TRBV7-9 | ASSLAHGSAF
TRBJ2-2 | - | - | TRBV28 | ASRGSTGELF
TRBJ2-5 | TRBD2 | - | TRBV7-8 | ASSLRGLAGGPKQETQY
TRBJ2-3 | TRBD2 | - | TRBV6-2/TRBV6-3 | ASSSWGGGADTQY
TRBJ1-2 | - | - | TRBV6-5 | ASRVRYGYT
TRBJ1-2 | - | once | TRBV6-5 | AARALGGDYGYT
TRBJ1-2 | - | - | TRBV2 | ASSSTANYGYT
TRBJ1-5 | - | - | TRBV6-1 | ASSEGGGTHRH
TRBJ2-3 | TRBD1 | - | TRBV7-2 | ASSWGQGRGTDTQY
TRBJ1-1 | - | - | TRBV11-2 | ASSLVEGITEAF
TRBJ1-5 | TRBD1 | - | TRBV19 | ASTRTGIQPQH
TRBJ2-1 | - | - | TRBV5-1 | ASSLHRAGSYNEQF
TRBJ2-1 | - | - | TRBV5-1 | ASSSGTGSYNEQF
TRBJ2-2 | TRBD1 | once | TRBV10-3 | AIRRTGATGELF
TRBJ2-7 | TRBD2 | once | TRBV20-1 | SASKTSGRGGEQY
TRBJ2-4 | TRBD2 | - | TRBV6-5 | ASSSTSGGVLI
TRBJ1-1 | - | - | TRBV7-9 | ASSPGTWGYTEAF
TRBJ2-5 | TRBD1 | - | TRBV10-2 | ASSENRGKGETQY
TRBJ1-5 | - | - | TRBV18 | ASSPPSGASNQPQH
TRBJ1-1 | - | - | TRBV19 | ASSEESRVTEAF
TRBJ2-2 | TRBD1 | few | TRBV5-1 | ASSPGQASGELF
TRBJ2-7 | - | - | TRBV30 | AWSDYYEQY
TRBJ2-7 | - | - | TRBV21-1 | ASSKPLGYEQY
TRBJ1-5 | TRBD1 | - | TRBV7-9 | ASSAGTDNQPQH
TRBJ2-1 | - | - | TRBV18 | ASSPRDGDRNEQF
TRBJ1-3 | - | - | TRBV7-2 | ASSRGLSGNTIY
TRBJ2-3 | - | - | TRBV7-9 | ASSLEADTQY
TRBJ1-2 | - | - | TRBV12-3/TRBV12-4 | ASTVSAGSYT
TRBJ2-7 | TRBD2 | once | TRBV10-3 | AISGFLAGAGDEQY
TRBJ2-7 | TRBD2 | - | TRBV5-1 | ASSDGLVKGEQY
TRBJ2-1 | TRBD2 | few | TRBV6-5 | ASGTGGHNEQF
TRBJ1-1 | - | few | TRBV7-9 | ASSPGTLNTEAF
TRBJ1-5 | TRBD1 | - | TRBV2 | ASRGDRANSNQPQH
TRBJ1-2 | - | - | TRBV3-1/TRBV3-2 | ASSLDRNGYT
TRBJ1-5 | - | once | TRBV7-2 | ASSLQESSNQPQH
TRBJ1-1 | - | - | TRBV10-1 | ASSDSRFTEAF
TRBJ1-5 | - | - | TRBV20-1 | SASQGVGQPQH
TRBJ2-6 | TRBD2 | - | TRBV4-2 | ASSQVTAGGLGANVLT
TRBJ1-5 | - | - | TRBV7-8 | ASSPYPGQGNQPQH
TRBJ1-2 | TRBD1 | - | TRBV18 | ASSGQGRYGYT
TRBJ1-2 | TRBD1 | - | TRBV5-6 | ASSPGTDVRRGT
TRBJ1-1 | - | - | TRBV28 | ASSFDAERITEAF
TRBJ1-1 | - | - | TRBV12-5 | ASGPRAFMNTEAF
TRBJ2-7 | - | few | TRBV10-3 | AISDLDNSYEQY
TRBJ2-7 | - | - | TRBV12-3/TRBV12-4 | ASSPVGYEQY
TRBJ2-5 | TRBD1 | - | TRBV30 | AWRGRGPQETQY
TRBJ1-6 | - | - | TRBV9 | ASSVAPQANNSPLH
TRBJ1-6 | - | - | TRBV27 | ASSSLAANNSPLH